This TCR beta chain was captured by sequencing in a study of T-cell memory formation after mild COVID-19. The CDR3 loop spans 12 amino acids. CDR1 and CDR2 from the germline V gene are MNHNY and SVGAGI (reference sequence). V was shortened by 10 bases and J by 4 bases, with 13 bases between the two germline ends. After 5'RACE with constant-segment primers, TCR alpha and TCR beta cDNA libraries carrying sample barcodes and UMIs were obtained. TCRdb re-called the 5' RACE reads through MiXCR, storing one row per CDR3 protein. This table holds approximately 340,000 distinct CDR3 sequences, 15% to 20% found once. The table lists this clonotype with a few counts. Its antigen is not identified. Study-level points and caveats: Shrinking CD4+ clones resided mostly in CM and EM, and CD8+ ones in EMRA. Prior to infection, memory already included some responding clones, suggesting cross-reactive memory joined.

Sequencing used PBMCs or a T cell subset sorted from them (not recorded which). The V gene is TRBV6-6, the J gene TRBJ1-2, with a possible D match to TRBD1 (5 bases). The TCR was taken from a man between 18 and 35 years old who had mild COVID-19 (a few samples of this study predate the infection). Cell type and time point are not known. The CDR3 DNA follows: TGTGCCACCGTGGGGGACGGCTATGGCTACACCTTC. It specifies CATVGDGYGYTF.